In this sample, the clone carrying this T cell receptor beta chain turned up once. Assay used: immunoSEQ multiplex PCR; TCRdb lists only in-frame clones, some missing. Among a few hundred thousand clones listed, 85% to 90% were seen once. The data are from a study of cytomegalovirus exposure and HLA in healthy donors. The germline V gene encodes CDR1 LNHNV and CDR2 YYDKDF (reference sequence). There are 17 residues in the CDR3. Unmatched junction bases numbered 11, after V lost 5 bases and J lost 1 base. The chain couples TRBV15 to TRBJ2-1; TRBD2 matches 7 bases. Specimen: PBMCs. The TCR was taken from a woman aged 18-29 years in good health and CMV-seronegative. The CDR3 nucleotides read TGTGCCACCAGCCCGGGCGGGGCGGGAGTGTCCTACAATGAGCAGTTCTTC. Its protein is CATSPGGAGVSYNEQFF.